One T cell receptor (beta chain) is described in this entry. The data were taken from a study of cytomegalovirus exposure and HLA in healthy donors. PCR primers comprised 60 Vbeta and 13 Jbeta primers. Libraries were prepared by immunoSEQ multiplex PCR; TCRdb keeps only in-frame clonotypes and omits some of them. The sample holds roughly 290,000 clones, 75% to 85% seen once. Germline CDR1 reads SEHNR; CDR2 reads FQNEAQ (reference sequence). V was trimmed by 3 bases and J by 8 bases, leaving 13 bases between them. This CDR3 has 13 residues. The clonotype originates from a girl aged 2-15 years in good health and CMV-seronegative. Sequencing used PBMCs. The chain joins TRBV7-9 to TRBJ1-2; the D gene is possibly TRBD1 (5 bases). This chain's CDR3 is CASSFGGLEGYTF. The CDR3 DNA reads as TGTGCCAGCAGCTTCGGGGGATTGGAAGGCTACACCTTC.